Presented here are 14 T cell receptor beta chains from one specimen sequenced in a study of blood T cell repertoires in COVID-19. The data were produced by immunoSEQ multiplex PCR, yet TCRdb's version contains in-frame clones alone and is incomplete. The sample shows about 140,000 clones, about four fifths of them seen only once. Sequencing was carried out using peripheral blood. These receptors came from a woman of 80 years or more in a cohort sampled during active or convalescent COVID-19.

This clone was detected only once. The chain is built from TRBV9 and TRBJ2-2; no clear D. The CDR3 has 14 amino acids. Germline V gives CDR1 SGDLS, CDR2 YYNGEE. Trimming left V 4 bases short and J 8 bases short, with 15 bases between. DNA for the CDR3: TGTGCCAGCAGCCCATACGTGGCAAATGGGGAGCTGTTTTTT. Protein product: CASSPYVANGELFF.

The chain uses TRBV7-2 and TRBJ1-6; TRBD1 aligns across 7 bases. Germline V gene data show CDR1 as SGHTA and CDR2 as FQGNSA. This CDR3 spans 14 amino acids. The V gene end was trimmed by 10 bases and the J gene end by 10 bases; junction bases not matched to a gene: 13. The CDR3 coding sequence is TGTGCCACCCGACGGGCCGTGACAGGGTCACCCCTCCACTTT. Translating gives CATRRAVTGSPLHF. The whole variable domain, filled in from reference TRBV7-2 and TRBJ1-6, reads GAGVSQSPSNKVTEKGKDVELRCDPISGHTALYWYRQSLGQGLEFLIYFQGNSAPDKSGLPSDRFSAERTGGSVSTLTIQRTQQEDSAVYLCATRRAVTGSPLHFGNGTRLTVT.

The chain's CDR3 is CASGLVNREDGGNTIYF. Here the CDR3 DNA reads TGTGCTAGTGGTTTGGTAAACCGGGAAGATGGTGGAAACACCATATATTTT. The chain combines TRBV12-5 with TRBJ1-3; D is ambiguous. CDR3 length equals 17 residues. V was pared by 0 bases and J by 3 bases, with 15 bases between. CDR1 is LGHNT and CDR2 is FRNRAP in the germline V gene.

J is TRBJ1-1 and V is TRBV7-8; no clear D gene. Germline V gives CDR1 SGHVS, CDR2 FQNEAQ. The germline V and J ends were trimmed by 5 bases and 1 base, with 11 bases remaining between them. The length of the CDR3 is 14 residues. This chain's CDR3 is CASSPGRANTEAFF. CDR3 in DNA: TGTGCCAGCAGCCCCGGGAGGGCGAACACTGAAGCTTTCTTT.

The gene calls are TRBV7-2 and TRBJ2-2, with 9 bases aligning to TRBD1. V shed 4 bases, J shed 9 bases, and the junction held 6 bases outside the gene matches. Germline loops: CDR1 SGHTA, CDR2 FQGNSA. This CDR3 region has 14 residues. In DNA form, the CDR3 reads TGTGCCAGCAGCTCGGGACAGGGCCACCGGGAGCTGTTTTTT. It is translated as CASSSGQGHRELFF.

This clone was recorded a few times. The genes are TRBV19 and TRBJ1-6, with D perhaps matching TRBD1 (5 bases). Trimming removed 5 bases at V and 7 bases at J, with 9 bases between. The CDR3 covers 13 residues. Germline assignment: CDR1 LNHDA and CDR2 SQIVND (reference sequence). This CDR3 reads CASSPQGNSPLHF. The CDR3 bases are TGTGCCAGTAGTCCGCAGGGAAATTCACCCCTCCACTTT.

This clone appeared once. The rearrangement uses TRBV11-1 and TRBJ1-1, with D maybe TRBD1 (6 bases). The CDR3 covers 15 residues. CDR1 is SGHAT, CDR2 FQDESV, per germline (reference sequence). Trimming removed 1 base at V and 0 bases at J, with 9 bases between. CDR3 bases: TGTGCCAGCAGCTTAGGGACAGTCATGAACACTGAAGCTTTCTTT. Translation gives CASSLGTVMNTEAFF. Using reference TRBV11-1 and TRBJ1-1 for the parts outside the CDR3, the full variable domain is EAEVAQSPRYKITEKSQAVAFWCDPISGHATLYWYRQILGQGPELLVQFQDESVVDDSQLPKDRFSAERLKGVDSTLKIQPAELGDSAMYLCASSLGTVMNTEAFFGQGTRLTVV.

The V call is TRBV19, the J call TRBJ2-2; the match to TRBD2 covers 9 bases. Unmatched junction bases numbered 6, after V lost 7 bases and J lost 0 bases. The CDR3 runs 16 residues. The germline CDR1 and CDR2 sequences are LNHDA and SQIVND (reference sequence). In nucleotides, the CDR3 is TGTGCCAGTACTAGCGGGGCCCCACCGAACACCGGGGAGCTGTTTTTT. It yields the protein CASTSGAPPNTGELFF. Looking up the rest from reference TRBV19 and TRBJ2-2 gives the full variable domain: DGGITQSPKYLFRKEGQNVTLSCEQNLNHDAMYWYRQDPGQGLRLIYYSQIVNDFQKGDIAEGYSVSREKKESFPLTVTSAQKNPTAFYLCASTSGAPPNTGELFFGEGSRLTVL.

The chain has TRBV6-5 and TRBJ2-3; 11 nucleotides line up with TRBD2. Trimming took 0 bases from V and 1 from J; bases not matched to a gene: 0. CDR1 MNHEY and CDR2 SVGAGI come from the germline V gene. This CDR3 is built from 16 residues. The CDR3 region has the DNA TGTGCCAGCAGTTACTCGACTAGCGGGGGCACAGATACGCAGTATTTT. Its protein is CASSYSTSGGTDTQYF.

The CDR3 reads CASLSSGAGVLHTEAFF. In nucleotides, the CDR3 is TGTGCCAGCCTCTCTTCGGGGGCGGGGGTGTTACACACTGAAGCTTTCTTT. This sequence joins TRBV7-8 and TRBJ1-1; a possible D gene is TRBD1 (6 bases). V lost 8 bases and J 3 bases, leaving 25 bases between the germline ends. CDR3 length: 17 amino acids. Germline loops: CDR1 SGHVS, CDR2 FQNEAQ.

This rearrangement joins TRBV27 to TRBJ2-3; D is possibly TRBD1 (6 bases). V lost 3 bases and J lost 3, with 13 bases in between. Germline V lookup: CDR1 MNHEY, CDR2 SMNVEV (reference sequence). This CDR3 comprises 15 residues. The CDR3, as DNA: TGTGCCAGCAGTTTTCCCTCACAGGGAACAGATACGCAGTATTTT. Protein sequence: CASSFPSQGTDTQYF.

This sequence joins TRBV19 and TRBJ1-5, with D perhaps TRBD1 (5 bases). V lost 3 bases and J 12 bases, leaving 18 bases between the germline ends. CDR3 size: 14 residues. Germline V CDR1 and CDR2: LNHDA, SQIVND (reference sequence). CDR3 nucleotide sequence: TGTGCCAGTAGTATCGGTGTGGGGCCGATGAACCAGCATTTT. This translates into CASSIGVGPMNQHF.

This sequence joins TRBV5-1 and TRBJ2-3; TRBD2 matches 10 bases. The V gene's germline CDR1 is SGHRS and CDR2 YFSETQ. J gave up 5 bases and V 6 bases, and 9 bases lay outside the gene matches. The CDR3 totals 15 residues. In nucleotides, the CDR3 is TGCGCCAGCATGCCAGCGGGGGGGCTTGGAGATACGCAGTATTTT. It is translated as CASMPAGGLGDTQYF.

This chain uses TRBV7-6 with TRBJ1-5, with TRBD1 as a possible D gene (6 bases). The length of the CDR3 is 15 residues. Germline CDR1 reads SGHVS; CDR2 reads FNYEAQ. Between the trimmed V and J ends, which lost 0 bases and 3 bases, there was a span of 9 bases. The chain's CDR3 is CASSLARTDNQPQHF. DNA for the CDR3: TGTGCCAGCAGCTTAGCTCGGACAGACAATCAGCCCCAGCATTTT.